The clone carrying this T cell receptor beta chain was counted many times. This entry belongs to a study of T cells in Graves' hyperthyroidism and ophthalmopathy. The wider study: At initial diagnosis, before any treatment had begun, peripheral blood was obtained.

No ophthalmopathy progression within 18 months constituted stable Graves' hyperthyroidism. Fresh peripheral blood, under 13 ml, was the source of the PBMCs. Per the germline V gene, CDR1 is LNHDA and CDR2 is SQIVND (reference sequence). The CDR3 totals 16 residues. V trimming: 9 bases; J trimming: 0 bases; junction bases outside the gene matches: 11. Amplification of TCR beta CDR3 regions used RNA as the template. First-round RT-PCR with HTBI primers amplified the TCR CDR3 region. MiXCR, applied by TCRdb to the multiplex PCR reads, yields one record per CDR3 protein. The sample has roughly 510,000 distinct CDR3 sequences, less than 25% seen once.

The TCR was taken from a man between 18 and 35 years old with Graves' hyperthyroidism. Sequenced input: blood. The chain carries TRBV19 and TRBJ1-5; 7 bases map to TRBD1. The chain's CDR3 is CASAGTAIDSNQPQHF. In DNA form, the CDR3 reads TGTGCCAGCGCCGGGACAGCCATTGATAGCAATCAGCCCCAGCATTTT.